Below are 29 T cell receptor beta chains sequenced from a single sample in a study of cytotoxic CD8 clonotypes in ibrutinib-treated CLL. Libraries were prepared by immunoSEQ multiplex PCR; TCRdb keeps only in-frame clonotypes and omits some of them. The sample yields 200,000 to 250,000 clones, roughly 70% seen once. Material: PBMCs, obtained after 24 months of ibrutinib treatment. These receptors were obtained from a human donor with chronic lymphocytic leukemia.

This clone has only a few counts. The J gene is TRBJ1-3, the V gene TRBV23-1; D gene uncertain. TRBV23-1 belongs to the ORF category, with a function that is uncertain. The CDR3 is 15 amino acids. The V gene lost 5 bases and the J gene lost 0 bases, with 11 bases spanning the gap. The CDR3 DNA reads as TGCGCCAGCAGTTTAAGGGAACGCTCTGGAAACACCATATATTTT. As protein: CASSLRERSGNTIYF.

The chain links TRBV21-1 to TRBJ1-1; the table assigns TRBD1, which was not confirmed against the DNA. TRBV21-1 has pseudogene status. The CDR3 has 11 residues. CDR3 DNA: TGTGCGAACAGGGGGCGAACTGAAGCTTTCTTT. Translating gives CANRGRTEAFF.

V and J are TRBV28 and TRBJ2-7; D gene unclear. Germline values: CDR1 MDHEN, CDR2 SYDVKM. The ends were cut back, 7 bases at V and 2 bases at J, with 18 bases in the middle. This CDR3 comprises 15 residues. The chain's CDR3 is CASIPPNWPAYEQYF. CDR3 DNA sequence: TGTGCCAGCATCCCTCCTAATTGGCCGGCCTACGAGCAGTACTTC.

This sequence joins TRBV21-1 and TRBJ2-7; the table gives TRBD2 as D, unverified against the DNA. TRBV21-1 is flagged as a pseudogene. The CDR3 is made up of 15 amino acids. This chain's CDR3 is CASSRNNGTPYEQYF. The CDR3 region has the DNA TGTGCCAGCAGCAGGAATAACGGGACTCCCTACGAGCAGTACTTC.

This CDR3 reads CASSFGTQDIKQYF. The CDR3 DNA is TGTGCCAGCAGTTTCGGGACGCAAGATATCAAGCAGTACTTC. The rearrangement links TRBV6-5 to TRBJ2-7; D assignment may be TRBD1 or TRBD2 (5 bases each). Trimming cost V 4 bases and J 8 bases, with 18 bases left between them. Germline V gene lookup returns CDR1 MNHEY and CDR2 SVGAGI. This CDR3 region has 14 residues.

J is TRBJ1-1 and V is TRBV29-1, with a tentative D call TRBD1 (5 bases). The CDR3 loop spans 11 amino acids. Trimming took 6 bases from V and 8 from J, leaving 13 bases between them. Germline V lookup: CDR1 SQVTM, CDR2 ANQGSEA. The CDR3 region has the DNA TGCAGCGTCGGTACATGGACAGAAGCTTTCTTT. This codes for CSVGTWTEAFF.

V gene TRBV5-1 combines with J gene TRBJ2-7; TRBD1 agrees at 8 bases. Germline trimming cut 0 bases from V and 7 bases from J; bases unmatched to any gene: 0. Germline assignment: CDR1 SGHRS and CDR2 YFSETQ. The CDR3 is 12 amino acids. The CDR3 DNA reads TGCGCCAGCAGCTTGGGGACAGGGGAGCAGTACTTC. It translates to CASSLGTGEQYF. Looking up the rest from reference TRBV5-1 and TRBJ2-7 gives the full variable domain: KAGVTQTPRYLIKTRGQQVTLSCSPISGHRSVSWYQQTPGQGLQFLFEYFSETQRNKGNFPGRFSGRQFSNSRSEMNVSTLELGDSALYLCASSLGTGEQYFGPGTRLTVT.

The CDR3 sequence: CAWSPIDTQYF. The CDR3 nucleotides are TGTGCCTGGAGTCCTATAGATACGCAGTATTTT. The V gene is TRBV30, the J gene TRBJ2-3; D is unclear. This CDR3 has 11 residues. Trimming took 2 bases from V and 5 from J, leaving 5 bases between them. The germline CDR1 and CDR2 sequences are GTSNPN and SVGIG (reference sequence).

This chain joins TRBV4-2 and TRBJ2-3; perhaps TRBD2 as D (6 bases). V was clipped by 4 bases and J by 2 bases, with 22 bases between them. Germline CDR1 and CDR2: LGHNA and YNFKEQ. The CDR3 runs 18 residues. The CDR3 nucleotides are TGTGCCAGCAGCCTCGACTTCGGGGCGGGCGGGAACACAGATACGCAGTATTTT. Translating gives CASSLDFGAGGNTDTQYF.

The chain couples TRBV13 to TRBJ2-1, with D uncertain. Trimming stripped 4 bases from V and 7 bases from J, with 14 bases between. Looked up from germline, CDR1 is PRHDT and CDR2 is FYEKMQ (reference sequence). This CDR3 has 14 amino acids. The CDR3 reads CASSSGTVTNEQFF. DNA for the CDR3: TGTGCCAGCAGCTCAGGTACAGTGACTAATGAGCAGTTCTTC. The full variable domain, in which reference TRBV13 and TRBJ2-1 provide the parts outside the CDR3, is AAGVIQSPRHLIKEKRETATLKCYPIPRHDTVYWYQQGPGQDPQFLISFYEKMQSDKGSIPDRFSAQQFSDYHSELNMSSLELGDSALYFCASSSGTVTNEQFFGPGTRLTVL.

The rearrangement joins TRBV27 to TRBJ1-2; maybe TRBD1 (5 bases). V was clipped by 5 bases and J by 5 bases, with 12 bases between them. CDR3 length equals 13 residues. Germline V lookup: CDR1 MNHEY, CDR2 SMNVEV (reference sequence). The DNA of the CDR3 is TGTGCCAGCAGTCCATCGACAGTTTATGGCTACACCTTC. It codes for CASSPSTVYGYTF.

V is TRBV27 and J is TRBJ2-2, with D uncertain. CDR1 and CDR2 from the germline V gene are MNHEY and SMNVEV (reference sequence). This CDR3 region has 15 residues. The ends were cut back, 5 bases at V and 4 bases at J, with 14 bases in the middle. CDR3 protein: CASSDGSLSTGELFF. DNA for the CDR3: TGTGCCAGCAGTGATGGGTCACTGAGCACCGGGGAGCTGTTTTTT.

This clone turned up a few times. CDR3 amino acids: CASSFMRQPPGYGYTF. The CDR3 bases are TGTGCCAGCAGTTTTATGAGACAGCCTCCGGGCTATGGCTACACCTTC. The chain employs TRBV28 and TRBJ1-2; possibly TRBD1 for D (5 bases). Germline lookup yields CDR1 MDHEN and CDR2 SYDVKM. The CDR3 totals 16 residues. Between the trimmed V and J ends, which lost 3 bases and 4 bases, there was a span of 18 bases.

This rearrangement joins TRBV9 to TRBJ2-5, with 11 nucleotides matching TRBD2. V lost 2 bases to trimming and J lost 4 bases; unmatched junction nucleotides: 13. The CDR3 consists of 18 residues. Germline CDR1 is SGDLS and CDR2 is YYNGEE. The CDR3 reads CASSVSIAGGPGGETQYF. The CDR3 nucleotides are TGTGCCAGCAGCGTGTCGATAGCGGGAGGGCCTGGCGGAGAGACCCAGTACTTC.

The DNA for the CDR3 is TGTGCCAGCAGCCTCGGGGCGGCTAACACTGAAGCTTTCTTT. This gives the protein CASSLGAANTEAFF. The V gene is TRBV7-8, the J gene TRBJ1-1; possibly TRBD1 for D (5 bases). The CDR3 consists of 14 residues. The V end was cut by 5 bases, the J end by 2 bases, with 12 bases between. Germline V CDR1 and CDR2: SGHVS, FQNEAQ.

This chain joins TRBV7-9 and TRBJ2-2, with TRBD1 matching over 8 bases. The CDR3 loop spans 16 amino acids. The junction had 5 bases not matched to a gene; V was cut back by 2 bases and J by 3 bases. In germline, CDR1 is SEHNR, CDR2 FQNEAQ (reference sequence). The CDR3 loop is CASSLPGTGYTGELFF. CDR3 bases: TGTGCCAGCAGCTTACCCGGGACAGGTTACACCGGGGAGCTGTTTTTT.

The chain recombines TRBV27 with TRBJ2-2; D gene unclear. There are 15 residues in the CDR3. The ends were cut back, 0 bases at V and 3 bases at J, with 8 bases in the middle. Germline CDR1 is MNHEY and CDR2 is SMNVEV (reference sequence). Here the CDR3 DNA reads TGTGCCAGCAGTTTATCGAGGCCGGACACCGGGGAGCTGTTTTTT. Encoded protein: CASSLSRPDTGELFF.

This clone was seen a few times. This chain joins TRBV27 and TRBJ2-5; unclear D gene. The CDR3 consists of 13 residues. V lost 0 bases to trimming and J lost 5 bases, with 7 bases between them. Germline assignment: CDR1 MNHEY and CDR2 SMNVEV (reference sequence). CDR3 coding DNA: TGTGCCAGCAGTTTATCGTGGAAGGAGACCCAGTACTTC. Translated, it gives CASSLSWKETQYF.

The chain links TRBV2 to TRBJ2-5, with D hard to call. Germline CDR1 reads SNHLY; CDR2 reads FYNNEI. This CDR3 comprises 13 residues. Trimming took off 4 bases at V and 5 bases at J, with 11 bases between the two ends. CDR3: CASSVLFGETQYF. CDR3 bases: TGTGCCAGCAGTGTGCTATTTGGGGAGACCCAGTACTTC.

V gene TRBV30 combines with J gene TRBJ2-2, with D perhaps matching TRBD1 or TRBD2 (5 bases each). CDR1 and CDR2 from the germline V gene are GTSNPN and SVGIG (reference sequence). The CDR3 is made up of 15 amino acids. V lost 5 bases and J lost 7, with 20 bases in between. The CDR3 coding sequence is TGTGCCTGGGACCCCGCGTCCCCTGGGGGCGGGGAGCTGTTTTTT. Encoded protein: CAWDPASPGGGELFF. The full variable domain, in which reference TRBV30 and TRBJ2-2 provide the parts outside the CDR3, is SQTIHQWPATLVQPVGSPLSLECTVEGTSNPNLYWYRQAAGRGLQLLFYSVGIGQISSEVPQNLSASRPQDRQFILSSKKLLLSDSGFYLCAWDPASPGGGELFFGEGSRLTVL.

This clone turned up a few times. V is TRBV21-1 and J is TRBJ2-1; TRBD1 was called by the table and not checked on the DNA. TRBV21-1 constitutes a pseudogene. This CDR3 has 13 residues. The CDR3 DNA reads as TGTGCCAGCAGCAAGGGGACACGAAATGAGCAGTTCTTC. Its translation: CASSKGTRNEQFF.

Worth noting for this clone: Additional DNA sequences in this sample encode the identical CDR3. This chain links TRBV20-1 with TRBJ1-1; D uncertain. Germline V CDR1 and CDR2: DFQATT, SNEGSKA (reference sequence). V lost 6 bases and J lost 5, with 10 bases in between. The CDR3 sequence is 11 residues long. DNA of the CDR3: TGCAGTGCCGGCCGAGGGACTGAAGCTTTCTTT. Protein: CSAGRGTEAFF.

This clone has just a few counts. As DNA, the CDR3 is TGTGCCAGCAGCTTAGACCACTCGATAGTGAATGGCTACACCTTC. This encodes CASSLDHSIVNGYTF. J is TRBJ1-2 and V is TRBV13; D call uncertain. CDR3 length: 15 amino acids. Germline lookup yields CDR1 PRHDT and CDR2 FYEKMQ (reference sequence). V was clipped by 1 base and J by 6 bases, with 15 bases between them.

In its sample, this clone was seen a few times. The chain uses TRBV2 and TRBJ2-3; D may be TRBD1 (5 bases). Germline V gene lookup returns CDR1 SNHLY and CDR2 FYNNEI. This CDR3 is 11 amino acids long. V shed 11 bases and J shed 1 base, with 7 bases lying between them. CDR3 protein: CAAQGTDTQYF. The CDR3 DNA sequence: TGTGCCGCACAGGGCACAGATACGCAGTATTTT.

V and J are TRBV7-2 and TRBJ2-7; 11 bases fit TRBD1. The V and J ends lost 4 bases and 7 bases, in that order; junction bases with no gene match: 9. This CDR3 has 15 amino acids. Germline V gene data show CDR1 as SGHTA and CDR2 as FQGNSA. The CDR3 bases are TGTGCCAGCAGCTCCGGGACAGGGGGGTCTCGTGAGCAGTACTTC. Protein sequence: CASSSGTGGSREQYF. The full variable domain, completed using reference TRBV7-2 and TRBJ2-7, is GAGVSQSPSNKVTEKGKDVELRCDPISGHTALYWYRQSLGQGLEFLIYFQGNSAPDKSGLPSDRFSAERTGGSVSTLTIQRTQQEDSAVYLCASSSGTGGSREQYFGPGTRLTVT.

This clone showed up just a few times. The gene calls are TRBV27 and TRBJ1-2; 9 positions match TRBD1. The CDR3 runs 13 residues. CDR1 and CDR2 (germline): MNHEY, SMNVEV (reference sequence). V was pared by 7 bases and J by 4 bases, with 4 bases of the junction left unmatched. In DNA form, the CDR3 reads TGTGCCAGCACGGGACAGGGACTCTATGGCTACACCTTC. Translated: CASTGQGLYGYTF.

J is TRBJ2-3 and V is TRBV29-1; D perhaps matches TRBD1 (5 bases). The ends were cut back, 4 bases at V and 12 bases at J, with 14 bases in the middle. There are 11 residues in the CDR3. Germline V gives CDR1 SQVTM, CDR2 ANQGSEA. CDR3 sequence: CSVVWGQGQYF. CDR3 DNA: TGCAGCGTTGTCTGGGGCCAAGGTCAGTATTTT.

This clone was seen just once. V and J are TRBV4-1 and TRBJ2-7; tentatively, D is TRBD1 (6 bases). This CDR3 comprises 16 residues. V lost 5 bases, J lost 0 bases, and 17 bases lay in between. Germline CDR1 MGHRA, CDR2 YSYEKL. CDR3 protein: CASSFHNQGPSYEQYF. The CDR3, as DNA: TGCGCCAGCAGCTTCCATAACCAGGGGCCCTCCTACGAGCAGTACTTC.

For the CDR3, the DNA is TGTGCCAGCAGCTCAAACGACGGTGGGCCCCAGCATTTT. Amino acids: CASSSNDGGPQHF. V gene TRBV7-3 combines with J gene TRBJ1-5, with D uncertain. Germline V lookup: CDR1 SGHTA, CDR2 FQGTGA. The CDR3 covers 13 residues. Trimming removed 4 bases from V and 9 bases from J, with 13 bases in between.